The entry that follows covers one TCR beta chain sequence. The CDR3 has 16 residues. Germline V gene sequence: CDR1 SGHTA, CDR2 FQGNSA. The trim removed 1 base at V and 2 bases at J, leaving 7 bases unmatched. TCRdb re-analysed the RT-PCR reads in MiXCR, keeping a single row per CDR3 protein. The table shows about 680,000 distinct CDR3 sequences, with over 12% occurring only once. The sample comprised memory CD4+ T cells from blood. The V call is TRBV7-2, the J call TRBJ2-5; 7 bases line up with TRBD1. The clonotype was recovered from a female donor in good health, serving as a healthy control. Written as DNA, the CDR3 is TGTGCCAGCAGCTTAGTAGGAGGCAGGGGGCAAGAGACCCAGTACTTC. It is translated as CASSLVGGRGQETQYF.